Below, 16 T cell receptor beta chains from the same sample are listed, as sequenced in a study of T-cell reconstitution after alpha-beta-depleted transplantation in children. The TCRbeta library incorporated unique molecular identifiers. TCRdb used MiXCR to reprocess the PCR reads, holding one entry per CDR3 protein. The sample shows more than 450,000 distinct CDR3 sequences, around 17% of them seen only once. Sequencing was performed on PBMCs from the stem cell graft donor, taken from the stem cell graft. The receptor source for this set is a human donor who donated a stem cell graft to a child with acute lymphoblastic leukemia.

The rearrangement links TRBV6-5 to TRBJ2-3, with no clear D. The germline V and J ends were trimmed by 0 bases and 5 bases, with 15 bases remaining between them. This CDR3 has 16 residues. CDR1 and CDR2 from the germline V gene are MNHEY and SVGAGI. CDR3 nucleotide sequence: TGTGCCAGCAGTTACTCCGGACGGGCAGATTTAGATACGCAGTATTTT. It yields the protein CASSYSGRADLDTQYF.

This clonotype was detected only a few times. CDR3: CASGDRGTDTQYF. CDR3 nucleotide sequence: TGTGCCAGCGGGGATCGCGGCACAGATACGCAGTATTTT. V usage is TRBV7-9 and J usage is TRBJ2-3, with D uncertain. This CDR3 contains 13 residues. Trimming removed 8 bases at V and 1 base at J, with 10 bases between. The germline V gene encodes CDR1 SEHNR and CDR2 FQNEAQ (reference sequence).

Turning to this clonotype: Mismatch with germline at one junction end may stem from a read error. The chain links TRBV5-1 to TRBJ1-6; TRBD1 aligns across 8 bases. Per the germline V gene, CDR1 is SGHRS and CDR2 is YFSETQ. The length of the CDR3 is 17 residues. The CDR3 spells CASSKSTGEAYNSPLNF. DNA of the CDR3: TGCGCCAGCAGCAAATCGACAGGGGAGGCCTATAATTCACCCCTCAACTTT.

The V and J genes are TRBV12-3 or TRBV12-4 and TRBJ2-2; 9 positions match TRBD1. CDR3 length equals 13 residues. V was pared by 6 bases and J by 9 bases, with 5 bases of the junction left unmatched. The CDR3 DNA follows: TGTGCCAGCAGGGGACAGGGTTTCCGGGAGCTGTTTTTT. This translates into CASRGQGFRELFF.

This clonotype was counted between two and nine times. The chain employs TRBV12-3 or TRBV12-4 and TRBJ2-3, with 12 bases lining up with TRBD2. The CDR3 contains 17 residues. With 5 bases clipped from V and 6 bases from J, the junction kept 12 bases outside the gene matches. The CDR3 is CASSPRTSGDLGDTQYF. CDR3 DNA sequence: TGTGCCAGCAGTCCTAGGACTAGCGGGGACCTTGGGGATACGCAGTATTTT.

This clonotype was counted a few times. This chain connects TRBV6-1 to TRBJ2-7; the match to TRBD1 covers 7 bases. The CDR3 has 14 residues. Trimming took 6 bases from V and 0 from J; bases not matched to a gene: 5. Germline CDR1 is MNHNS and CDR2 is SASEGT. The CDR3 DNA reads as TGTGCCAGCAGACCGACAGGGTACTCCTACGAGCAGTACTTC. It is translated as CASRPTGYSYEQYF.

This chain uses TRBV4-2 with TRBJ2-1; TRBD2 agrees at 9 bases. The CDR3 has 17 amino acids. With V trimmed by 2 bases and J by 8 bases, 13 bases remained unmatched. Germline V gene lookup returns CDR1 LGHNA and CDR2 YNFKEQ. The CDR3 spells CASSQRAREGQIHEQFF. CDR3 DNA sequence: TGTGCCAGCAGCCAAAGAGCGCGGGAGGGCCAAATCCATGAGCAGTTCTTC.

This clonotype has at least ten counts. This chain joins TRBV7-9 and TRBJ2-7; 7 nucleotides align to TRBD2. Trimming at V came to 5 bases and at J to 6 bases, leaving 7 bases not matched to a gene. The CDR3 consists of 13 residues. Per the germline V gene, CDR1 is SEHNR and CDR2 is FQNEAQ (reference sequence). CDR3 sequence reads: CASSPRGRTEQYF. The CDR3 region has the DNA TGTGCCAGCAGCCCACGCGGGAGAACCGAGCAGTACTTC.

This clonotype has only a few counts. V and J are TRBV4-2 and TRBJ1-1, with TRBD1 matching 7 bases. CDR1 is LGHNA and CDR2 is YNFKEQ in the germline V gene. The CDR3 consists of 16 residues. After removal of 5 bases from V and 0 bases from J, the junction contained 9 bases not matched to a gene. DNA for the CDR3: TGTGCCAGCAGCTCAGGGACAGCTAATCTGAACACTGAAGCTTTCTTT. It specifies CASSSGTANLNTEAFF.

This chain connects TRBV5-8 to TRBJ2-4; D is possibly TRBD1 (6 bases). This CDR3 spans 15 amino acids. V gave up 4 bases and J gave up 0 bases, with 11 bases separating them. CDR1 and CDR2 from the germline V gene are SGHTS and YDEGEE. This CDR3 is CASSRYRVAKNIQYF. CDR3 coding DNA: TGTGCCAGCAGCAGATACAGGGTAGCCAAAAACATTCAGTACTTC.

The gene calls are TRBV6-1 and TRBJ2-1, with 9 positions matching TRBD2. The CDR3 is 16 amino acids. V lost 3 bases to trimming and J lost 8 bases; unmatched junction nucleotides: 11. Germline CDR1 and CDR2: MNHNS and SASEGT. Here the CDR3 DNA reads TGTGCCAGCAGTGAGGAGGTAGCGGGAGTTCTGGATGAGCAGTTCTTC. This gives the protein CASSEEVAGVLDEQFF.

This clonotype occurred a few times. The CDR3 bases are TGCGCCAGCAGCTTACAGCGGGAGCGGAACGAGCAGTACTTC. Translated, it gives CASSLQRERNEQYF. The V gene is TRBV5-1, the J gene TRBJ2-7; TRBD2 matches at 8 bases. Losses at the gene ends were 2 bases for V and 5 bases for J; bases not matched to a gene: 6. The CDR3 runs 14 residues. Per the germline V gene, CDR1 is SGHRS and CDR2 is YFSETQ. The full variable domain, completed using reference TRBV5-1 and TRBJ2-7, is KAGVTQTPRYLIKTRGQQVTLSCSPISGHRSVSWYQQTPGQGLQFLFEYFSETQRNKGNFPGRFSGRQFSNSRSEMNVSTLELGDSALYLCASSLQRERNEQYFGPGTRLTVT.

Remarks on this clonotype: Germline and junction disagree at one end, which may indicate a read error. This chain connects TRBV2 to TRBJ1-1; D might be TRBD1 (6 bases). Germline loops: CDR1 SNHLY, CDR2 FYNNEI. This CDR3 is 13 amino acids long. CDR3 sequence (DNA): TGTGCCAGCAGTTATGACAGGAACACTGACGCTTTCTTT. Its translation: CASSYDRNTDAFF. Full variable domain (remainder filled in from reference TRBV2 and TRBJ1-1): EPEVTQTPSHQVTQMGQEVILRCVPISNHLYFYWYRQILGQKVEFLVSFYNNEISEKSEIFDDQFSVERPDGSNFTLKIRSTKLEDSAMYFCASSYDRNTDAFFGQGTRLTVV.

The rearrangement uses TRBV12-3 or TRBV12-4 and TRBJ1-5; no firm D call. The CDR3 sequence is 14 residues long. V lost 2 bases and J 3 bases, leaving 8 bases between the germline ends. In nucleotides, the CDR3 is TGTGCCAGCAGTTTAAGGGAAATCAATCAGCCCCAGCATTTT. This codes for CASSLREINQPQHF.

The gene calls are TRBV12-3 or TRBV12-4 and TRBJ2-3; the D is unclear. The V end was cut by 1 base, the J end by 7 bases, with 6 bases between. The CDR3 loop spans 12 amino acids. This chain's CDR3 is CASSLVRNTQYF. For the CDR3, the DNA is TGTGCCAGCAGTTTAGTTAGGAATACGCAGTATTTT.

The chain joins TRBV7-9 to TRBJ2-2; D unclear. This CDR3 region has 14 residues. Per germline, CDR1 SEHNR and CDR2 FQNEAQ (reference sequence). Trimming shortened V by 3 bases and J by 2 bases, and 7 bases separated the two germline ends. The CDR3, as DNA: TGTGCCAGCAGCTTTCGGGCCAACACCGGGGAGCTGTTTTTT. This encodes CASSFRANTGELFF.